The source of this T cell receptor beta chain is a study of regulatory T cells in long-lasting Graves disease. Looking at the study overall: Patients with new Graves' disease had used antithyroid drugs below 3 months.

General observations from the study: Newly diagnosed disease favored TRBV20-1 and TRBJ2-1 over persistent disease.

HTBI primers from iRepertoire and Arm-PCR of CDR3 regions yielded the TCR beta libraries. MiXCR, applied by TCRdb to the multiplex PCR reads, yields one record per CDR3 protein. The sample has approximately 350,000 distinct CDR3 sequences; about 10% are singletons. The time point here: newly diagnosed GD, antithyroid drugs for less than 3 months. From RNA extracted from PBMCs, the TCR library was made. As for this clonotype: Its target is not known.

The CDR3 has 15 residues. Germline CDR1 reads LGHNA; CDR2 reads YNFKEQ. V lost 0 bases, J lost 2 bases, and 11 bases lay in between. A further study also used this sample, focusing on T cells in Graves' hyperthyroidism and ophthalmopathy. That publication notes: Patients with ophthalmopathy were separated from those with stable hyperthyroidism by a 13 V-J model.

The clonotype originates from a woman aged 18-29 years with Graves disease. Sample: peripheral blood mononuclear cells (PBMCs), taken at new diagnosis, from a patient treated with antithyroid drugs. This sequence joins TRBV4-2 and TRBJ2-7; tentative D call: TRBD1 (6 bases). This CDR3 reads CASSQDPGATYEQYF. The CDR3, as DNA: TGTGCCAGCAGCCAAGATCCAGGGGCCACCTACGAGCAGTACTTC.